The 7 T cell receptor beta chains listed next were all sequenced from one sample in a study of blood T cell repertoires in COVID-19 (dated by TCRdb to the early 2020s). Libraries were made using the immunoSEQ multiplex PCR assay. The source is immuneACCESS, and TCRdb retained only in-frame sequences with V and J called. Part of the clones is not carried over; for the studies checked, unresolved V genes explain less than half of this, and the remainder is unexplained. This sample holds approximately 180,000 clones; 75% to 90% were observed only once. The ten largest clones represent under 3% of the sample. The sequenced sample consisted of PBMCs or T cells enriched from blood (not recorded which). Receptors originate from a woman aged 40-49 years with acute COVID-19.

The chain recombines TRBV24-1 with TRBJ2-5; weak D call: TRBD2 (5 bases). Looked up from germline, CDR1 is KGHDR and CDR2 is SFDVKD. CDR3 length: 16 residues. The V and J ends lost 0 bases and 4 bases respectively, with 14 bases between them. CDR3 amino acids: CATSDLDLFGVETQYF. For the CDR3, the DNA is TGTGCCACCAGTGATTTGGACCTCTTCGGGGTAGAGACCCAGTACTTC.

The chain combines TRBV5-4 with TRBJ2-5, with 8 bases lining up with TRBD2. The CDR3 sequence is 16 residues long. Unmatched junction bases numbered 15, after V lost 4 bases and J lost 7 bases. Per the germline V gene, CDR1 is SGHNT and CDR2 is YYREEE (reference sequence). CDR3 sequence (DNA): TGTGCCAGCAGCGATCGGACTAGCCCGGGACATGGGACCCAGTACTTC. Its protein product is CASSDRTSPGHGTQYF.

The chain combines TRBV14 with TRBJ2-1, with 9 bases aligning to TRBD1. The V gene's germline CDR1 is SGHDN and CDR2 FVKESK. Losses at the gene ends were 5 bases for V and 4 bases for J; bases not matched to a gene: 6. This CDR3 has 15 residues. CDR3 nucleotide sequence: TGTGCCAGCAGCACCACAGGGGGCGCTTACAATGAGCAGTTCTTC. It specifies CASSTTGGAYNEQFF.

This chain connects TRBV6-5 to TRBJ2-2, with D perhaps TRBD2 (5 bases). The CDR3 contains 12 residues. Germline CDR1 is MNHEY and CDR2 is SVGAGI. V dropped 6 bases and J dropped 4 bases, with 6 bases sitting between them. The CDR3 reads CASRDFTGELFF. The CDR3 nucleotides are TGTGCCAGCAGGGACTTCACCGGGGAGCTGTTTTTT.

The CDR3 nucleotides read TGCGCCAGCAGCTTAGATGGACAGGGGAATGGCTACACCTTC. Protein: CASSLDGQGNGYTF. The chain carries TRBV5-1 and TRBJ1-2, with 9 bases matching TRBD1. Losses at the gene ends were 2 bases for V and 6 bases for J; bases not matched to a gene: 5. From germline, CDR1 is SGHRS and CDR2 YFSETQ. CDR3 length: 14 amino acids. Looking up the rest from reference TRBV5-1 and TRBJ1-2 gives the full variable domain: KAGVTQTPRYLIKTRGQQVTLSCSPISGHRSVSWYQQTPGQGLQFLFEYFSETQRNKGNFPGRFSGRQFSNSRSEMNVSTLELGDSALYLCASSLDGQGNGYTFGSGTRLTVV.

V gene TRBV30 combines with J gene TRBJ1-1, with D possibly TRBD1 on 6 matching bases. The CDR3 runs to 13 residues. The V gene lost 4 bases and the J gene lost 5 bases, with 14 bases spanning the gap. CDR1 is GTSNPN and CDR2 is SVGIG in the germline V gene (reference sequence). The CDR3 spells CAWTQEGGTEAFF. CDR3 DNA: TGTGCCTGGACACAAGAGGGGGGGACTGAAGCTTTCTTT.

The gene calls are TRBV5-3 and TRBJ1-6; D is perhaps TRBD1 (5 bases). Being an ORF, TRBV5-3 has a function that is uncertain. V lost 2 bases, J lost 4 bases, and 13 bases lay in between. This CDR3 has 16 amino acids. CDR3 loop: CARSFGGGVYNSPLHF. In DNA form, the CDR3 reads TGTGCCAGAAGCTTTGGTGGGGGGGTGTATAATTCACCCCTCCACTTT.